This paragraph covers one TCR beta chain sequence. There is no known antigen for this receptor. Within one base of it there is no much larger clone, and no base qualities were kept. The germline V gene provides CDR1 MNHEY and CDR2 SVGEGT. The V end loses 5 bases and the J end loses 7 bases, and a stretch of 3 bases separates them. The CDR3 runs 11 amino acids, cysteine and phenylalanine included. CDR3 DNA only is kept here, 33 bases in frame from base 1. The sample originates from a study of control samples from healthy donors and cancer patients (dated by TCRdb to 2018 to 2021). Receptors were amplified or captured by the immunoSEQ multiplex PCR assay. This is the immuneACCESS table as TCRdb keeps it, with only in-frame sequences that have V and J called. A part of the clones is gone; compared with another copy, unresolved V genes explain less than half, and the rest is unexplained. The sample table lists 350,000 to 450,000 clones, roughly 90% of them with a count of one. The top ten hold around 6.4% of the sample.

Sequenced sample: PBMCs. The chain was built from TRBV6-2 or TRBV6-3 and TRBJ1-6, with no confident D gene call. The receptor was derived from a man aged 35 to 55 with head and neck cancer. CDR3 loop: CASSGNSPLHF. The bases read TGTGCCAGCAGTGGGAATTCACCCCTCCACTTT.